This entry features one TCR beta chain sequence. Its antigen is unknown. Repertoires were generated with immunoSEQ multiplex PCR, while TCRdb's copy carries only in-frame clones and drops some. The table lists approximately 50,000 clones, about three quarters of them singletons, with less than 5.5% in the top ten. The entry originates in a study of a mutant IDH1 vaccine in newly diagnosed glioma. This CDR3 is 15 amino acids long. With 4 bases clipped from V and 5 bases from J, the junction kept 9 bases outside the gene matches. Germline V gives CDR1 SGDLS, CDR2 YYNGEE. Time point defined: week 47, end of study. Topical imiquimod accompanied each vaccine dose, which consisted of 300 ug of mutant IDH1 20-mer peptide.

The sample consisted of PBMCs, taken from a glioma patient whose treatment included an IDH1 peptide vaccine. This clonotype originated in a woman between 40 and 50 years old with glioma. Some clones in this sample may be carry-over from other donors' samples. This chain connects TRBV9 to TRBJ2-5, with 9 bases fitting TRBD1. CDR3 protein: CASSPGDRVQETQYF. The CDR3 bases are TGTGCCAGCAGCCCAGGGGACAGGGTGCAGGAGACCCAGTACTTC.